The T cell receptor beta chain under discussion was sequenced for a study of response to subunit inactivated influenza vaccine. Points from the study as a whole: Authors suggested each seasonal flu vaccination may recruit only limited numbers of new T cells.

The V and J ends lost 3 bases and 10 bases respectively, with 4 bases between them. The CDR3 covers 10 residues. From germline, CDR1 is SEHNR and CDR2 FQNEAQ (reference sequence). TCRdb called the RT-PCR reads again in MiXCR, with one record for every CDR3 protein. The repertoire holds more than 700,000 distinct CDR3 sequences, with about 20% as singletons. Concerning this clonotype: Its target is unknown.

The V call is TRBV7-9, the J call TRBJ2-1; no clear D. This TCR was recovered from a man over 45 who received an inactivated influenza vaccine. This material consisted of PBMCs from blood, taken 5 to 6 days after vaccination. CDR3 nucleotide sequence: TGTGCCAGCAGCTTCGGGGAGCAGTTCTTC. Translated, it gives CASSFGEQFF.